This T cell receptor beta chain is from a study of cytomegalovirus exposure and HLA in healthy donors (dated by TCRdb to about 2017). Background on the whole study: In an earlier analysis of approximately 500 of the donors, around 300 Gb of sequence data and 100 million or so unique TCR beta sequences from roughly 200 million T cells were reported. About 300 gigabases of sequencing data and around 87 million unique TCR sequences were included in an early release covering roughly 600 HLA-typed donors. Of the roughly 390 genotyped donors, about 84% fell in the genetic ancestry cluster associated with self-reported Caucasian donors. The aim of the study was to test whether cataloging public T cell receptors could identify signatures of past pathogen exposure. The study profiled the T cell repertoires of hundreds of subjects by immunosequencing and related them to cytomegalovirus serostatus. Along with the approximately 700-subject first cohort, a separate validation cohort of roughly 110 different subjects was used. The study combined high-throughput TCR immunosequencing, statistical association of individual TCRs with disease status, and machine learning to predict cytomegalovirus infection status. In a later analysis, previously published TCR beta repertoires from more than 500 donors were re-analyzed and high-resolution HLA genotyping was added so that TCR occurrence patterns could be studied. In the later analysis, no new phenotypic data were used to find candidate immune exposures; instead, reliance was placed on TCR beta sequences and their occurrence across donors. In an earlier analysis of 550 to 700 of the donors, high-throughput TCR beta sequencing was used to judge whether each TCR beta V gene segment behaved as functional or pseudogenic. Donor age, sex, ethnicity and CMV serostatus were compiled alongside the repertoire data. A later genetic analysis took genome-wide SNP genotypes for about three fifths of the roughly 670 donors and used that subset as a discovery cohort. All discovery cohort repertoires had been generated on a single sequencing platform. Both class I and class II loci were covered by HLA typing, at four-digit resolution. Typing coverage differed by locus: A, B, C, DRB1 and DQB1 were typed in roughly 620-630 donors, DQA1 in around 500, DPA1 in some 570, and DPB1 in 472. Because of strong linkage in the cohort, five DR-DQ haplotypes were treated as single units for association and clustering. Across some 400 genotyped donors of the cohort, an average of 235,054 unique TCR beta nucleotide sequences per donor were sequenced, and around 20% of those sequences were non-productive.

Study-wide findings and limitations: In an earlier analysis of approximately 600 of the donors, most TCR beta V segments were observed in productive rearrangements about 90% or about 30% of the time, broadly matching IMGT annotations. HLA typing was unavailable for some donors at each locus, so association tests used only the typed subset. Immune exposure information for the cohort was limited to CMV serostatus. According to a later analysis, most CMV-associated TCR beta chains appeared to be HLA-restricted, and the HLA associations seemed to be driven largely by CMV exposure. In a later analysis, TCR association rates were found to vary across HLA loci, with the most associated TCRs seen for DRB1 alleles and the fewest for HLA-C alleles. According to the authors, the approach could potentially be generalized to other disease states and immunological phenotypes. In a later analysis, several top co-occurrence clusters were reported to appear linked to parvovirus B19, influenza, CMV and Epstein-Barr virus. Assigning TCR associations to individual alleles was difficult when HLA alleles, especially DR and DQ, strongly co-occurred. A few of the identified cytomegalovirus-associated TCR beta chains were confirmed in vitro to be specific for cytomegalovirus antigens. Compared with the approximately 710-donor mean, donors in an Asian-associated ancestry cluster had fewer N-insertions in productive TCRs, according to a later genetic analysis. Because the 87-base-pair reads could not distinguish some IMGT-functional V segments, including TRBV6-2 and TRBV6-3, those segments were excluded. In a later analysis, 16,951 TCR beta sequences were associated with specific HLA alleles at a false discovery rate of 0.05. While some public TCRs were present in many individuals, most TCR sequences turned up only very rarely across donors. The cohort was sequenced for TCR beta chains only, and without alpha or paired-chain data the features that could be detected were limited. The study listed 150 to 200 TCR beta chains as associated with cytomegalovirus. An association between a missense DCLRE1C variant and V-gene and J-gene trimming of TCR beta chains was found in a later genetic analysis and replicated in an independent cohort. The sequencing pipeline was judged likely to have produced a cluster of highly shared sequence variants as a technical artifact. The classifier was reported to diagnose cytomegalovirus status with high specificity and sensitivity in both the original cohort and the validation cohort. The earlier analysis of almost 600 of the donors excluded roughly 16 rarely observed V segments, including chromosome 9 orphons, because counts were too low. In a later analysis, HLA-associated TCR beta chains were found to be more clonally expanded and to have lower generation probabilities than equally common non-associated chains. Roughly uniform sequencing depth across donors was assumed in presence/absence analyses, although this assumption may not hold. Linkage disequilibrium might explain the correlated functional status among segregating V segments, but an unknown experimental factor could not be ruled out. A further reported finding was that TCR beta sequences accurately predicted the HLA-A and HLA-B alleles for most subjects in the first cohort.

From cysteine to phenylalanine, the CDR3 is 15 amino acids long. The entry retains the CDR3 DNA only, 45 bases that are in frame from base 1. V lost 0 bases and J lost 2 bases; the stretch between them is 9 bases long. CDR1 and CDR2, per the germline V gene, are MNHEY and SVGAGI. Library preparation used the immunoSEQ multiplex PCR assay. The multiplex PCR relied on a mix of 60 forward primers for TCR Vbeta segments and 13 reverse primers for TCR Jbeta segments. Amplification of the CDR3 region of rearranged TCR beta genes was performed with a multiplex PCR assay on genomic DNA. Amplified TCR beta libraries were sequenced as 87-base-pair reads on the Illumina HiSeq System. Per the source publication's procedure: In a later analysis, approximately 74 million unique TCR beta chains were counted across the 666 repertoires, and roughly 11 million of these chains were shared by at least two donors. Raw reads were error-corrected and collapsed into unique sequences by a nearest-neighbor algorithm in which closely related sequences were merged to remove PCR and sequencing errors. CDR3 sequences were aligned to IMGT reference sequences to assign V, D and J gene segments. For a sequence to be retained, at least a six-nucleotide match to both a V gene segment and a J gene segment was required. Rearrangements were classified as productive when the CDR3 lacked stop codons and remained in frame with V and J, and all other rearrangements were classified as non-productive. Following IMGT convention, CDR3 was defined as the stretch from the second conserved V-encoded cysteine to the conserved J-encoded phenylalanine. The earlier analysis of about 590 of the donors excluded sequences that lacked an unambiguous match to a single V gene segment. In an earlier analysis of approximately 500 of the donors, a V segment was called functional when productive rearrangements were above 56.7%, and segregating when the standard deviation between donors exceeded 5%. To diagnose cytomegalovirus status from the catalog of TCR beta chain sequences, a statistical classification framework was built. V and J gene assignment, in a later analysis, came from comparing TCR nucleotide sequences with IMGT/GENE-DB human TR gene sequences. A later analysis assigned CDR3 sequences and most-parsimonious VDJ recombination scenarios with the TCRdist pipeline. In a later analysis, each TCR beta chain was defined by its CDR3 amino acid sequence together with its V-gene family, and reads without a unique V-gene family were excluded. A later analysis removed 550 to 650 highly shared, low-generation-probability nucleotide sequences to deal with suspected cross-contamination and a sequencing artifact. A later analysis calculated a clonal expansion index for each public chain from normalized within-repertoire ranks of inferred template counts. In a later analysis, generation probabilities were computed using a VDJ recombination model fitted to out-of-frame rearrangements, and the results were checked against IGoR. In a later analysis, hypergeometric tests were used to score TCR-TCR, TCR-HLA and TCR-CMV co-occurrence, with a repertoire-size bias correction applied to TCR pairs. A later analysis estimated false discovery rates by permuting HLA or CMV assignments 20 times. In a later analysis, co-occurring TCRs were grouped with DBSCAN, and TCRdist sequence similarity was added when clustering was performed within HLA-allele-positive subsets. Repertoires with fewer than 30,000 or more than 120,000 public chains, plus five repertoires with anomalous nucleotide sharing, were excluded from co-occurrence clustering. Imported from immuneACCESS, the table was reduced by TCRdb to in-frame sequences with V and J called. These copies leave out some clones; in studies compared against another copy, an unresolved V gene accounts for under half, and the cause of the remainder is not known. V and J calls and clone size follow that table, whereas D and trimming were derived from the DNA. The sample table records 150,000 to 200,000 clones; 65% to 85% of these occur just once. The leading ten clones occupy less than 1.5% of the sample.

In total, roughly 670 healthy bone marrow donors made up the cohort. All cohort members were sampled while nominally healthy, although unrecorded immune exposures were likely present. The donor tested CMV seropositive, placing the donor among the 290 or so seropositive members of the cohort. Each donor provided a peripheral blood sample, and peripheral blood mononuclear cells were used for TCR beta sequencing. Genomic DNA was extracted from the blood cell samples with the Qiagen DNeasy Blood Extraction Kit. Details on this clone: It has no known antigen specificity. No much larger clonotype is one base removed from it; base qualities were not supplied.

The sequencing input was PBMCs. This chain is built from TRBV6-5 and TRBJ2-3, with the identity of the D gene unclear. The receptor comes from a girl aged 5-17 years in good health and CMV-seropositive. In nucleotides, the sequence is TGTGCCAGCAGTTACTCGAGACTTTCCACAGATACGCAGTATTTT. This encodes CASSYSRLSTDTQYF.